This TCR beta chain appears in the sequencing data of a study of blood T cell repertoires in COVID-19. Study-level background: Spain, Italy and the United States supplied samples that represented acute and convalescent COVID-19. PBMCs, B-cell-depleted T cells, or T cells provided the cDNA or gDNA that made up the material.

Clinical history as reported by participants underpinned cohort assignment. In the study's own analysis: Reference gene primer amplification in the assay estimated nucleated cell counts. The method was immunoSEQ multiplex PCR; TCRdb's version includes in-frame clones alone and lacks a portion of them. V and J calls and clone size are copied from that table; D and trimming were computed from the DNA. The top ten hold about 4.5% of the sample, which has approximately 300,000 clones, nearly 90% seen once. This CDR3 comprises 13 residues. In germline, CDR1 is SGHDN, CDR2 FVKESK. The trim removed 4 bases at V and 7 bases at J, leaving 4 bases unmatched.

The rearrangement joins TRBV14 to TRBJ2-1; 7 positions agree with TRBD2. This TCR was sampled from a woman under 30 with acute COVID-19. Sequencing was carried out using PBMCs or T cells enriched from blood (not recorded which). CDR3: CASSPRLANEQFF. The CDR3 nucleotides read TGTGCCAGCAGCCCTCGACTAGCAAATGAGCAGTTCTTC.